Below, one T cell receptor (beta chain) is given with its context. This entry is derived from a study of patients and donors after allogeneic stem cell transplantation. Trimming pared 10 bases from V and 3 bases from J, leaving 8 bases between. The CDR3 is made up of 11 amino acids. Germline CDR1 is ENHRY and CDR2 is SYGVKD. TCRdb re-derived calls from the RT-PCR reads in MiXCR, one entry per CDR3 protein. The sample lists 150,000 to 200,000 distinct CDR3 sequences, approximately 25% occurring once. The receptor's source is a human donor who was either an allogeneic HSCT recipient or a stem cell or donor lymphocyte infusion donor (not recorded which). It is not recorded whose cells these are; they may come from a transplant donor. The chain couples TRBV10-3 to TRBJ2-3; D is unclear. The sample consisted of blood, either unsorted or a sorted T cell fraction (not recorded which). DNA for the CDR3: TGTGCCACGCTCTATACAGATACGCAGTATTTT. Its translation: CATLYTDTQYF.